This T cell receptor beta chain emerged from a study of T cells after yellow fever vaccination. Across the study: When fractions had low cell numbers, they were prepared with SMART-Seq v4 Ultra Low Input. Study-wide findings and caveats: A large majority of primary-vaccination clones showed up again after the booster (96% CD4, approximately 90% CD8).

In this sample, this clonotype turned up once. The antigen is not known. The 5'RACE template-switching step produced TCR cDNA and added a universal primer site and UMIs. MiXCR, applied by TCRdb to the 5' RACE reads, yields one record per CDR3 protein. Of over 250,000 distinct CDR3 sequences in the sample, roughly 4% were seen once. V trimming: 3 bases; J trimming: 2 bases; junction bases outside the gene matches: 7. This CDR3 is built from 16 residues. The V gene's germline CDR1 is MNHEY and CDR2 SVGAGI. The clonotype was recovered from a man aged 18 to 29 who received the YFV17D yellow fever vaccine. The starting material was PBMCs, obtained 5 days after the yellow fever booster vaccination. The V call is TRBV6-5, the J call TRBJ2-3, with 8 bases that match TRBD2. The CDR3 nucleotides are TGTGCCAGCAGTTATAGGGCGGGGGGACCCACAGATACGCAGTATTTT. Encoded protein: CASSYRAGGPTDTQYF.